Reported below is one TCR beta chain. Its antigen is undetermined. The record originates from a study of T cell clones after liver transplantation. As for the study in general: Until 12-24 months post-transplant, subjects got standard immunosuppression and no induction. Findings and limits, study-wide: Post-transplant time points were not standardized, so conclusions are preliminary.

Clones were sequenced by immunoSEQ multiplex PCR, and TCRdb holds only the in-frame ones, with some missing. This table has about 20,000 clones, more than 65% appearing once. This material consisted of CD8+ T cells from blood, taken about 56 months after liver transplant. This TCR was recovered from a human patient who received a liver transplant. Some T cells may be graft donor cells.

The chain's CDR3 is CASSQTEFNSPLHF. The CDR3 nucleotides read TGTGCCAGCAGCCAGACAGAGTTTAATTCACCCCTCCACTTT. The chain combines TRBV5-5 with TRBJ1-6; possible D gene TRBD1, 5 bases. Germline loops: CDR1 SGHKS, CDR2 YYEKEE (reference sequence). The CDR3 has 14 residues. Trimming removed 4 bases at V and 6 bases at J, with 11 bases between. The whole variable domain, remainder taken from reference TRBV5-5 and TRBJ1-6, is DAGVTQSPTHLIKTRGQQVTLRCSPISGHKSVSWYQQVLGQGPQFIFQYYEKEERGRGNFPDRFSARQFPNYSSELNVNALLLGDSALYLCASSQTEFNSPLHFGNGTRLTVT.